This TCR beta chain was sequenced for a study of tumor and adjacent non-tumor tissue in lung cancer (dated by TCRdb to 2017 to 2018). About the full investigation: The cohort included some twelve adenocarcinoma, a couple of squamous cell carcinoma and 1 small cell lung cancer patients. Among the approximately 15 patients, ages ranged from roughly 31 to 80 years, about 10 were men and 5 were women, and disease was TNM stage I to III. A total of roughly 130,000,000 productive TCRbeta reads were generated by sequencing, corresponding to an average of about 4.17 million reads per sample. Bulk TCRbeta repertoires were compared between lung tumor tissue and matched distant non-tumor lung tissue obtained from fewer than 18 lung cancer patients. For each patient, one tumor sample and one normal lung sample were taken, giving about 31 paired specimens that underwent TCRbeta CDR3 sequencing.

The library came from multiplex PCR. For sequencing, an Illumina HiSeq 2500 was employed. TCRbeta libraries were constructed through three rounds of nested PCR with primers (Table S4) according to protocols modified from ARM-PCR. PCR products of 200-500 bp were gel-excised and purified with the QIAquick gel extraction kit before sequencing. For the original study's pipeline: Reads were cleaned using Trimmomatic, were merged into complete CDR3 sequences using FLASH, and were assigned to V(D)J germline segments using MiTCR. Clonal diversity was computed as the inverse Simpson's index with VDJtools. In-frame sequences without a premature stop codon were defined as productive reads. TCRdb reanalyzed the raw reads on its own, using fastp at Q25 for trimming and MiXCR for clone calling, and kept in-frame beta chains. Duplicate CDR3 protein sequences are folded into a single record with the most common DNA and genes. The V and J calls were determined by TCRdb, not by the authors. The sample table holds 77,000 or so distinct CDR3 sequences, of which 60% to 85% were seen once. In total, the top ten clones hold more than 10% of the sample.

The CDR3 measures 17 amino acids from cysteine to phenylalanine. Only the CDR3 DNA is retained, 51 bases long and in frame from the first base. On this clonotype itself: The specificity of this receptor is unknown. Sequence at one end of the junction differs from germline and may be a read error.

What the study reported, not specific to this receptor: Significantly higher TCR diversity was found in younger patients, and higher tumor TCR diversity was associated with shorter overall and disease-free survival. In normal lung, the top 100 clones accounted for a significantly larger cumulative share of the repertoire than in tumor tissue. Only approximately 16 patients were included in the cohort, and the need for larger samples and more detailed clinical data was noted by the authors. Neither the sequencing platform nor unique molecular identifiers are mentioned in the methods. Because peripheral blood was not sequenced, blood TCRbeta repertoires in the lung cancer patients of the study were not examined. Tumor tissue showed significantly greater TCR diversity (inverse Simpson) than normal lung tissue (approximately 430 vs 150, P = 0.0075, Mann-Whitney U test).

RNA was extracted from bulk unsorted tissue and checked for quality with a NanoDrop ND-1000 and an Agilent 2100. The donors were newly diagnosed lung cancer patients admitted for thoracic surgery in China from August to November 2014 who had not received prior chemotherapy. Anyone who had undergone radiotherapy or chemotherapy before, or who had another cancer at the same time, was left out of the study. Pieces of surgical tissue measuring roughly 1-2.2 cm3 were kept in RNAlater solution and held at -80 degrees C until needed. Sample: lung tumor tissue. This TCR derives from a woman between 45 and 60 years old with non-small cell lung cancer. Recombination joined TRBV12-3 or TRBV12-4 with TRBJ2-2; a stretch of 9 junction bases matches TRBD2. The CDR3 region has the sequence CASSLPGLAPGTGKLFF. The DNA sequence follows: TGTGCCAGCAGTCTCCCGGGACTAGCCCCCGGGACCGGGAAGCTATTTTTT.